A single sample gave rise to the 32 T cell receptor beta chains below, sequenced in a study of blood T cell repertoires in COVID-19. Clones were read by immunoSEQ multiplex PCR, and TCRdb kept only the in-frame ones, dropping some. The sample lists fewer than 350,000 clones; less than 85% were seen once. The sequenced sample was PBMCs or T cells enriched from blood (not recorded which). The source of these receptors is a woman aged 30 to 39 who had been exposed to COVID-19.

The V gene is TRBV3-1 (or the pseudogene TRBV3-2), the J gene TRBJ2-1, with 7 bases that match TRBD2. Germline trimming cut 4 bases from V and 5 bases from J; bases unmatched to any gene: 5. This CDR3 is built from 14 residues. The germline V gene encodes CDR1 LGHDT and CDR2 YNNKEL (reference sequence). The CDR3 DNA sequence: TGTGCCAGCAGCCTCGGGACTACCCACAATGAGCAGTTCTTC. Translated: CASSLGTTHNEQFF.

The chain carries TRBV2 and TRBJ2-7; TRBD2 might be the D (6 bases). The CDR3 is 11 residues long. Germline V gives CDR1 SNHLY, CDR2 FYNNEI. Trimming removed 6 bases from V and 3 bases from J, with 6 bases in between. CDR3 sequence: CASRGGYEQYF. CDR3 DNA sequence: TGTGCCAGCAGGGGGGGCTACGAGCAGTACTTC.

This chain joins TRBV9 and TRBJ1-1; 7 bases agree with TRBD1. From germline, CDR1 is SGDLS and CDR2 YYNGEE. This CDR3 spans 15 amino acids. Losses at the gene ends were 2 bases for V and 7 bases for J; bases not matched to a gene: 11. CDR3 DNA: TGTGCCAGCAGCGTCATCCCTCCGGGACAGCTTGAAGCTTTCTTT. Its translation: CASSVIPPGQLEAFF. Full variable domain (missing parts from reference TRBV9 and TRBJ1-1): DSGVTQTPKHLITATGQRVTLRCSPRSGDLSVYWYQQSLDQGLQFLIQYYNGEERAKGNILERFSAQQFPDLHSELNLSSLELGDSALYFCASSVIPPGQLEAFFGQGTRLTVV.

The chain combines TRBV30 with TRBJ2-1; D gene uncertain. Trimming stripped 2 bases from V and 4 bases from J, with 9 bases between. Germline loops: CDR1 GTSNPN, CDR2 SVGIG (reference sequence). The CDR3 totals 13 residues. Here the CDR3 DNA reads TGTGCCTGGAGTCCCAGCGAATACAATGAGCAGTTCTTC. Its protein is CAWSPSEYNEQFF.

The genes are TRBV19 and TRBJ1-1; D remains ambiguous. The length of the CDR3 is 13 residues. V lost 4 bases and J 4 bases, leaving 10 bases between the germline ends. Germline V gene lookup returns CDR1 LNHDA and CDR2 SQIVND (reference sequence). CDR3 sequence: CASSTWRSTEAFF. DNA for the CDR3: TGTGCCAGTAGTACGTGGAGGAGCACTGAAGCTTTCTTT.

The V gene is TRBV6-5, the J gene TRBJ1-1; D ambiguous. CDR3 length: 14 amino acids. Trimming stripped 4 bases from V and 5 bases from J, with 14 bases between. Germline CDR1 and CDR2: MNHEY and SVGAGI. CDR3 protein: CASSSQRVGTEAFF. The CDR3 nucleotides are TGTGCCAGCAGTTCCCAGAGGGTGGGGACTGAAGCTTTCTTT.

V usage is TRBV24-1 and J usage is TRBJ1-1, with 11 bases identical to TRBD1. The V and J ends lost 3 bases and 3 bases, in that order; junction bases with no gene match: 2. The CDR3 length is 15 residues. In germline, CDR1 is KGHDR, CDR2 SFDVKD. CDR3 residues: CATSDPGQGDTEAFF. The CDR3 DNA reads TGTGCCACCAGTGATCCGGGACAGGGGGACACTGAAGCTTTCTTT.

The CDR3: CASTNSQGLDGKLFF. In DNA, the CDR3 is TGCGCCAGCACCAATTCACAGGGTCTCGATGGAAAACTGTTTTTT. The V call is TRBV5-1, the J call TRBJ1-4; D is possibly TRBD1 (6 bases). Trimming pared 6 bases from V and 10 bases from J, leaving 22 bases between. This CDR3 has 15 residues. Germline CDR1 is SGHRS and CDR2 is YFSETQ.

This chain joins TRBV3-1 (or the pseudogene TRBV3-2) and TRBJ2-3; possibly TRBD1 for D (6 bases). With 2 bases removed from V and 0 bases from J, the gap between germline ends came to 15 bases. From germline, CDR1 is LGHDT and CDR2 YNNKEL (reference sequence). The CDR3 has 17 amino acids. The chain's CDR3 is CASSQFVRTESTDTQYF. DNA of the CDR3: TGTGCCAGCAGCCAATTCGTCCGGACAGAAAGCACAGATACGCAGTATTTT.

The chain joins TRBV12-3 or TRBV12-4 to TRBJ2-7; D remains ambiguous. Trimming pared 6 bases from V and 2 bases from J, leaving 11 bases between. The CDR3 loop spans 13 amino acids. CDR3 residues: CASSAPVTYEQYF. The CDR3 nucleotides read TGTGCCAGCAGCGCCCCAGTGACCTACGAGCAGTACTTC.

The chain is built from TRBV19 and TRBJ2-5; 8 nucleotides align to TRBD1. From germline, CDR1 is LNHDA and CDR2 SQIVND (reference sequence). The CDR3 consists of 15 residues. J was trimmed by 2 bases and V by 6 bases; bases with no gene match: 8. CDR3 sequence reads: CASRKTGAQQETQYF. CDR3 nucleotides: TGTGCCAGTAGGAAGACAGGGGCGCAACAAGAGACCCAGTACTTC.

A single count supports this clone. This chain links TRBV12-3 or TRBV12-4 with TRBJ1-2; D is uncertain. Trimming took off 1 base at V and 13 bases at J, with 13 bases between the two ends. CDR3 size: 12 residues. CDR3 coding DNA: TGTGCCAGCAGTTTAGACGGAGTCTTTGGCACCTTC. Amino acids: CASSLDGVFGTF.

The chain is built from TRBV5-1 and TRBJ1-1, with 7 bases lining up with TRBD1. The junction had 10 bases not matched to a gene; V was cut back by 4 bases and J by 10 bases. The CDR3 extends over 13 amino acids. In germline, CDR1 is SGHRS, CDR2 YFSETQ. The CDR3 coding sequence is TGCGCCAGCAGCCCCCTAACAGGGGAGTCAGCTTTCTTT. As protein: CASSPLTGESAFF.

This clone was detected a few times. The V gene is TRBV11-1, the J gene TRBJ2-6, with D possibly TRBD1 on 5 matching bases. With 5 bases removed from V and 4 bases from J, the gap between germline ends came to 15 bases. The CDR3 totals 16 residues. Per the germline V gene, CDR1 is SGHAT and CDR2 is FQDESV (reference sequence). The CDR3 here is CASSPPPWTGANVLTF. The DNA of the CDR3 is TGTGCCAGCAGCCCACCTCCCTGGACAGGGGCCAACGTCCTGACTTTC. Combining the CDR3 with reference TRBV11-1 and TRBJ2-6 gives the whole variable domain EAEVAQSPRYKITEKSQAVAFWCDPISGHATLYWYRQILGQGPELLVQFQDESVVDDSQLPKDRFSAERLKGVDSTLKIQPAELGDSAMYLCASSPPPWTGANVLTFGAGSRLTVL.

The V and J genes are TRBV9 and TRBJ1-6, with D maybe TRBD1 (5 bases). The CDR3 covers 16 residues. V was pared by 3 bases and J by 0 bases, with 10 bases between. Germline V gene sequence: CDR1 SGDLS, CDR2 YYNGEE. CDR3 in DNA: TGTGCCAGCAGCGAGACAGTAGGCTCCTATAATTCACCCCTCCACTTT. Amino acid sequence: CASSETVGSYNSPLHF. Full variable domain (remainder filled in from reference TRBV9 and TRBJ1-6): DSGVTQTPKHLITATGQRVTLRCSPRSGDLSVYWYQQSLDQGLQFLIQYYNGEERAKGNILERFSAQQFPDLHSELNLSSLELGDSALYFCASSETVGSYNSPLHFGNGTRLTVT.

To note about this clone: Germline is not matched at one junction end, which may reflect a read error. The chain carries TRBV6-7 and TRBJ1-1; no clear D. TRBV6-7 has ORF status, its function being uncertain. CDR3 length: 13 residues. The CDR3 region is CASIRRLNTEAFF. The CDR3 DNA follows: TGTGCCAGCATACGACGACTGAATACTGAAGCTTTCTTT.

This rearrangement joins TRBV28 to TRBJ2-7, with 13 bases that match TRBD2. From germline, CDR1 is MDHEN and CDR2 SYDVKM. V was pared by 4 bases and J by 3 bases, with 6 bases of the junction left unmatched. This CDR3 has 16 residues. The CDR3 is CASSSPGLAGYYEQYF. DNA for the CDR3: TGTGCCAGCAGTTCCCCGGGACTAGCGGGATACTACGAGCAGTACTTC.

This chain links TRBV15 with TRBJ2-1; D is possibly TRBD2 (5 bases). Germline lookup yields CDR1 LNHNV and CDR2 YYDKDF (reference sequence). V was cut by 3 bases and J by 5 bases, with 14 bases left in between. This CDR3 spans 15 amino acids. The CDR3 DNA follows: TGTGCCACCAGCAGTATCCTAGCCCAGGACAATGAGCAGTTCTTC. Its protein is CATSSILAQDNEQFF.

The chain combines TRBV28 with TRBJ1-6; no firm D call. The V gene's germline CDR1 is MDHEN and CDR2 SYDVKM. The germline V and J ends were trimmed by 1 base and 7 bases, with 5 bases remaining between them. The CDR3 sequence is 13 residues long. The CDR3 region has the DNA TGTGCCAGCAGTTTATACCAGAATTCACCCCTCCACTTT. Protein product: CASSLYQNSPLHF.

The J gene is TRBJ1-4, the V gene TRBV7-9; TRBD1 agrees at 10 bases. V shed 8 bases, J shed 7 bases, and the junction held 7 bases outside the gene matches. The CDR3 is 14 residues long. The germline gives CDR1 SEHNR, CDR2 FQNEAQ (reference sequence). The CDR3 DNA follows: TGTGCCAGCCGTCGACAGGGGGCTGGTGAAAAACTGTTTTTT. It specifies CASRRQGAGEKLFF.

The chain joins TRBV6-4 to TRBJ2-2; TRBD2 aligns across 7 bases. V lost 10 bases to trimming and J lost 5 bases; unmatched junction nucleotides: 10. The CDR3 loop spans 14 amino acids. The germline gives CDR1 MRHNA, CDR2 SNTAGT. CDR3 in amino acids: CATSSGVGTGELFF. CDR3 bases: TGTGCCACCTCGAGCGGGGTTGGGACCGGGGAGCTGTTTTTT.

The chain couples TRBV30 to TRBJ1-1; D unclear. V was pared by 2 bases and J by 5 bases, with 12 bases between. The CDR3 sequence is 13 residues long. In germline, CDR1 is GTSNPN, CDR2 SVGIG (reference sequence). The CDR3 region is CAWSPRRWTEAFF. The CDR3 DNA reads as TGTGCCTGGAGTCCGAGGAGATGGACTGAAGCTTTCTTT.

Here the CDR3 DNA reads TGTGCCAGCAGCTTGACAGGGTGGATCGAGCAGTACTTC. This sequence encodes CASSLTGWIEQYF. The V call is TRBV5-8, the J call TRBJ2-7; maybe TRBD1 (6 bases). The V end was cut by 1 base, the J end by 6 bases, with 11 bases between. Germline CDR1 is SGHTS and CDR2 is YDEGEE. This CDR3 is 13 amino acids long.

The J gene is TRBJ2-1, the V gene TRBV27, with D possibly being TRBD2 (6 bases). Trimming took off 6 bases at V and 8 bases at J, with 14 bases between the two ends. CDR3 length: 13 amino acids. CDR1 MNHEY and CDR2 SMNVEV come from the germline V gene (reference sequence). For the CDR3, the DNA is TGTGCCAGCAGCACCGGGACTCAATATGAGCAGTTCTTC. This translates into CASSTGTQYEQFF.

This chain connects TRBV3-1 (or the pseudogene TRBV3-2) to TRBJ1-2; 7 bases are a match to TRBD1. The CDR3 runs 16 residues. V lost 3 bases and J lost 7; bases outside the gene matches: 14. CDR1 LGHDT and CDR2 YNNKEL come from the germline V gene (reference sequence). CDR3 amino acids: CASSHLSGRGKGGYTF. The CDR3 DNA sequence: TGTGCCAGCAGCCACCTCTCGGGCAGGGGGAAGGGTGGCTACACCTTC.

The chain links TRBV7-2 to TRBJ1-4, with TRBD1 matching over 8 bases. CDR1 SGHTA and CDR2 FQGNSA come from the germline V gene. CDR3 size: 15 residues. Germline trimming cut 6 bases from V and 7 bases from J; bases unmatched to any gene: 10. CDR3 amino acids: CASRPGQGFGEKLFF. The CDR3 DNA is TGTGCCAGCAGGCCCGGACAGGGCTTTGGTGAAAAACTGTTTTTT.

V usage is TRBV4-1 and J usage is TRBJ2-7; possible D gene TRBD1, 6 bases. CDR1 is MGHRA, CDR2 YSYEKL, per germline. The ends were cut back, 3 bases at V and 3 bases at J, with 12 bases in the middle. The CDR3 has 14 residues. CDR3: CASSQQQGFYEQYF. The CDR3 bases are TGCGCCAGCAGCCAGCAACAGGGTTTCTACGAGCAGTACTTC.

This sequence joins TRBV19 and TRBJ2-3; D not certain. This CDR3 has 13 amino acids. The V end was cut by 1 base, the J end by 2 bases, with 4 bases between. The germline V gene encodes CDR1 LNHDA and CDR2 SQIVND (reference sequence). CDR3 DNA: TGTGCCAGTAGTATAGGACTCACAGATACGCAGTATTTT. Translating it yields CASSIGLTDTQYF.

The CDR3 here is CASSPWAGEQPQHF. CDR3 nucleotides: TGTGCCAGCAGCCCCTGGGCGGGGGAGCAGCCCCAGCATTTT. The rearrangement joins TRBV6-5 to TRBJ1-5, with a weak D call TRBD1 (5 bases). V lost 6 bases to trimming and J lost 7 bases, with 16 bases between them. The CDR3 has 14 amino acids. The germline V gene has CDR1 MNHEY and CDR2 SVGAGI.

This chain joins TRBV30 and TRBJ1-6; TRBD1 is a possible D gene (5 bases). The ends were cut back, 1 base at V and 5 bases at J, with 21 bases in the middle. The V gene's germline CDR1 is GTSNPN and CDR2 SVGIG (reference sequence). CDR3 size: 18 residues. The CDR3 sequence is CAWSAKKTAPMNNSPLHF. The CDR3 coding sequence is TGTGCCTGGAGTGCGAAGAAGACAGCACCCATGAATAATTCACCCCTCCACTTT.

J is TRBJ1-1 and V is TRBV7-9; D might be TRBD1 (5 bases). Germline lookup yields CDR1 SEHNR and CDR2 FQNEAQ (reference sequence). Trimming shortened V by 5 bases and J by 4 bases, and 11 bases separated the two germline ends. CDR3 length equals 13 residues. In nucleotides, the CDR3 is TGTGCCAGCAGCCCCACCGGGGGCACTGAAGCTTTCTTT. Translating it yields CASSPTGGTEAFF. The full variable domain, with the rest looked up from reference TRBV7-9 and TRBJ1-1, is DTGVSQNPRHKITKRGQNVTFRCDPISEHNRLYWYRQTLGQGPEFLTYFQNEAQLEKSRLLSDRFSAERPKGSFSTLEIQRTEQGDSAMYLCASSPTGGTEAFFGQGTRLTVV.

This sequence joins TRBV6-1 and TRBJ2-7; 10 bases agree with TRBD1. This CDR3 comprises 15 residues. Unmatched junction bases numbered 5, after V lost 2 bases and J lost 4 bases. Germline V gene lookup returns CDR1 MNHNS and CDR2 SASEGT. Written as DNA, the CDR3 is TGTGCCAGCAGTGAAAGGGACAGGGGATCGTACGAGCAGTACTTC. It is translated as CASSERDRGSYEQYF.